What follows describes a single TCR beta chain. Its antigen is unknown. Per-nucleotide qualities are absent, and no much larger clonotype sits a single base away. The sample comes from a study of radiotherapy plus CTLA-4 blockade in lung cancer (dated by TCRdb to 2017 to 2018). Turning to the overall study: Objective responses were observed in 18% of enrolled patients, and disease control was achieved in 31%.

The study tested focal radiation therapy combined with CTLA-4 blockade (ipilimumab) in patients with chemo-refractory metastatic non-small-cell lung cancer. The library relied on the immunoSEQ multiplex PCR assay. The table was pulled from immuneACCESS by TCRdb, which kept in-frame rearrangements only. Such tables lose some clones; where checked, under half of the loss comes from unresolved V genes, and the rest has no known cause. The sample records roughly 44,000 clones, around 76% of which are singletons. 11% of the sample goes to the ten largest clones. From cysteine to phenylalanine, the CDR3 is 14 amino acids long. The kept DNA is CDR3 alone, 42 bases in frame from the first base. The trim is 2 bases for V and 1 base for J, with a gap of 8 bases between the germline ends. CDR1 and CDR2, per the germline V gene, are MNHEY and SVGAGI. Study-wide conclusions, independent of this receptor: After treatment with radiotherapy and ipilimumab, TCR clones that came from tumors expanded in the peripheral blood. The strongest predictors of response were reported to be early dynamic shifts in blood T cell clones along with a rise in serum interferon-beta following radiation.

The TCR was taken from a human donor with non-small cell lung cancer who had stable disease on radiotherapy plus ipilimumab. The rearrangement joined TRBV6-5 to TRBJ1-1; perhaps TRBD1 is the D gene, with 6 bases matching. The sample here was peripheral blood, taken from a patient treated with radiotherapy plus ipilimumab. The DNA is TGTGCCAGCAGTTACGGACAGAGGAACACTGAAGCTTTCTTT. Translated, it reads CASSYGQRNTEAFF.